This is a list of T cell receptor beta chains from one sample in a study of blood T cell repertoires in COVID-19. Produced via immunoSEQ multiplex PCR; TCRdb's table is partial and in-frame only. This sample has over 200,000 clones, with around 84% found just once. What was sequenced was PBMCs or T cells enriched from blood (not recorded which). Every receptor here comes from a man between 18 and 29 years old who had recovered from COVID-19. Each CDR3 is given with its conserved first and last residue. D genes are given only for firm matches. Some rows mark clone size as missing; the rest say once, few, many or name a class of expanded clone.

16	-	TRBJ1-3	-	TRBV21-1	CASTPDRIVSGNTIYF	TGTGCCAGCACCCCGGACAGAATAGTCTCTGGAAACACCATATATTTT
16	-	TRBJ2-7	-	TRBV18	CASSPPWRGRNYEQYF	TGTGCCAGCTCACCACCATGGAGAGGGAGGAACTACGAGCAGTACTTC
15	TRBD1	TRBJ1-4	-	TRBV5-6	CASSLGTGPNEKLFF	TGTGCCAGCAGCCTTGGGACAGGACCTAATGAAAAACTGTTTTTT
15	TRBD1	TRBJ2-5	-	TRBV4-1	CASSQMDREKETQYF	TGCGCCAGCAGCCAAATGGACAGGGAAAAAGAGACCCAGTACTTC
15	-	TRBJ1-3	-	TRBV18	CASSPLSTSGNTIYF	TGTGCCAGCTCACCACTCTCCACTTCGGGAAACACCATATATTTT
14	-	TRBJ1-1	-	TRBV3-1/TRBV3-2	CASSRGVGSPEAFF	TGTGCCAGCAGCCGGGGGGTAGGGAGTCCTGAAGCTTTCTTT
17	TRBD1	TRBJ1-5	-	TRBV7-9	CASTNHDPAGGAQPQHF	TGTGCCAGCACTAATCATGATCCGGCAGGGGGAGCTCAGCCCCAGCATTTT
13	-	TRBJ2-7	-	TRBV20-1	CSASGAEPYEQYF	TGCAGTGCTAGTGGTGCAGAACCCTACGAGCAGTACTTC
16	TRBD1	TRBJ2-4	-	TRBV7-2	CASSPQTGWGKNIQYF	TGTGCCAGCAGCCCCCAGACAGGGTGGGGGAAAAACATTCAGTACTTC
16	TRBD2	TRBJ2-1	-	TRBV5-1	CASSRERTRSYNEQFF	TGCGCCAGCAGCCGAGAAAGGACTAGAAGCTACAATGAGCAGTTCTTC
14	TRBD1	TRBJ1-6	-	TRBV5-1	CASSTGQGNSPLHF	TGCGCCAGCAGCACGGGACAGGGGAATTCACCCCTCCACTTT
15	-	TRBJ2-7	-	TRBV15	CATSTETGETYEQYF	TGTGCCACCAGCACCGAGACGGGGGAGACCTACGAGCAGTACTTC
12	-	TRBJ2-7	-	TRBV2	CASSDWGVEQYF	TGTGCCAGCAGTGATTGGGGCGTCGAGCAGTACTTC
16	TRBD1	TRBJ1-1	-	TRBV11-2	CASSLGAGTANTEAFF	TGTGCCAGCAGCTTAGGGGCTGGGACAGCGAACACTGAAGCTTTCTTT
15	TRBD2	TRBJ2-1	-	TRBV5-1	CASSLFTSGSDEQFF	TGCGCCAGCAGCTTGTTCACTAGCGGCTCCGATGAGCAGTTCTTC
13	-	TRBJ1-2	-	TRBV6-5	CASSPDLTIGYTF	TGTGCCAGCAGTCCGGACTTGACCATTGGCTACACCTTC
14	-	TRBJ1-4	-	TRBV5-8	CASSLLVIGEKLFF	TGTGCCAGCAGCTTGTTAGTGATCGGGGAAAAACTGTTTTTT
17	-	TRBJ1-5	-	TRBV21-1	CASSIPIPGQGNQPQHF	TGTGCCAGCAGCATTCCGATCCCGGGACAGGGGAACCAGCCCCAGCATTTT
12	-	TRBJ2-7	few	TRBV30	CALTTGPYEQYF	TGTGCCCTGACAACAGGGCCCTACGAGCAGTACTTC
14	-	TRBJ2-1	-	TRBV5-1	CASKADNSYNEQFF	TGCGCCAGCAAAGCCGATAACTCCTACAATGAGCAGTTCTTC
15	TRBD1	TRBJ2-5	-	TRBV27	CASSSNRDSQETQYF	TGTGCCAGCAGTTCCAATAGGGACAGCCAGGAGACCCAGTACTTC
15	TRBD1	TRBJ2-7	-	TRBV7-9	CASSGAGGSMDEQYF	TGTGCCAGCAGCGGAGCAGGGGGCTCTATGGACGAGCAGTACTTC